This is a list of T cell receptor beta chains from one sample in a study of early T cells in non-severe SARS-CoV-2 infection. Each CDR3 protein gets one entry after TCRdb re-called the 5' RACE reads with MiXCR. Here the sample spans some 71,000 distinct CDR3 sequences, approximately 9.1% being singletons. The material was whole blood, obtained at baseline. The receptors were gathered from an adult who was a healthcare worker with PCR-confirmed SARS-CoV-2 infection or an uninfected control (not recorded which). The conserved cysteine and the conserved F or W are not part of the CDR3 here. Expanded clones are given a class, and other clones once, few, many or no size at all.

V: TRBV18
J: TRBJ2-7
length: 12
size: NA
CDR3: ASSGTSGTHEQY

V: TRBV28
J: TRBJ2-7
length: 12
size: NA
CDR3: ASNRRDRGYEQY

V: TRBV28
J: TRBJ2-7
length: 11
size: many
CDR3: ASSITSYYEQY

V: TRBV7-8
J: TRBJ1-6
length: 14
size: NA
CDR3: ASTPGQGHYNSPLH

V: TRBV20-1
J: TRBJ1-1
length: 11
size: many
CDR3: SAREGRDTEAF

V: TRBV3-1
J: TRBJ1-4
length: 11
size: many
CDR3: ASSQEFREKLF

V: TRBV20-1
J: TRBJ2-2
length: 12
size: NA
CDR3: SATQGMYTGELF

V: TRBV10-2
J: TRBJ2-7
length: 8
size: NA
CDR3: ARSLYEQY

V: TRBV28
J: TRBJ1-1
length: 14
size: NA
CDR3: ASRRPLAGTNTEAF

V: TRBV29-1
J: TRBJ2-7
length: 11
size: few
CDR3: SASRGGEYEQY